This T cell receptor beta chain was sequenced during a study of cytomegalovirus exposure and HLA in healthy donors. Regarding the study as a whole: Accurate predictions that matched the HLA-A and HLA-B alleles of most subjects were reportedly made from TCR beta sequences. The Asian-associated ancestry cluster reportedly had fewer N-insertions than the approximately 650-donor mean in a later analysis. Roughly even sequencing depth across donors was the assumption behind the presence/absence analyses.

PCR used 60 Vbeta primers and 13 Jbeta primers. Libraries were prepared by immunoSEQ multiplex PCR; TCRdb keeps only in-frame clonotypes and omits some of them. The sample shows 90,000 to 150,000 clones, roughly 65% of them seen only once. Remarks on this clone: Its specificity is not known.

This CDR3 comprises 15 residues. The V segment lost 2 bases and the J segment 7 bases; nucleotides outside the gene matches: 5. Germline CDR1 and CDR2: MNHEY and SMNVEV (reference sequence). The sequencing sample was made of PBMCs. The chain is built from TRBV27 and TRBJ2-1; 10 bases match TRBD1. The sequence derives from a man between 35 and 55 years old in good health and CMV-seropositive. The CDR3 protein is CASSLTDRGSNEQFF. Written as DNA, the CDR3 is TGTGCCAGCAGTTTAACGGACAGGGGGTCGAATGAGCAGTTCTTC.